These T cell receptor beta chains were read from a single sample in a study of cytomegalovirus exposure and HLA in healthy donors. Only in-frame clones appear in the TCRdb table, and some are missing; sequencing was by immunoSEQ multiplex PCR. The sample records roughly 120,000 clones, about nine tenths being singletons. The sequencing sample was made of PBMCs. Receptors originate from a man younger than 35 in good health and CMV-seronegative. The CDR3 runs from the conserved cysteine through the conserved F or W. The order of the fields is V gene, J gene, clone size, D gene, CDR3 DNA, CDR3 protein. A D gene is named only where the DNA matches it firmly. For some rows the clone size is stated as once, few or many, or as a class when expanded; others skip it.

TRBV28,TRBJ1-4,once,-,TGTGCCAGCAGTTTATGGTCACAGGGAACTAATGAAAAACTGTTTTTT,CASSLWSQGTNEKLFF
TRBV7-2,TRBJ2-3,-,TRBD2,TGTGCCAGCAGCATTAGACTAGCGGGGGGGCCAGCAGATACGCAGTATTTT,CASSIRLAGGPADTQYF
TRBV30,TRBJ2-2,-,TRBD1,TGTGCCGCGAGGGAATGGACAGGGGGGAACGGGGAGCTGTTTTTT,CAAREWTGGNGELFF
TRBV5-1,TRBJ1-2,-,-,TGCGCCAGCAGCTTGTCGGGTTCGAGTGGCTACACCTTC,CASSLSGSSGYTF
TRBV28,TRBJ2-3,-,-,TGTGCCACCAGGGCCCCCGGGGTAGATACGCAGTATTTT,CATRAPGVDTQYF
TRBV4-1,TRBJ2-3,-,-,TGCGCCAGCAACGAACACCACCCCCGGGGAAAAAGGGGCACAGATACGCAGTATTTT,CASNEHHPRGKRGTDTQYF
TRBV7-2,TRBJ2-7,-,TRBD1,TGTGCCAGCAGCTCTAGGACAGGGATAACCTACGAGCAGTACTTC,CASSSRTGITYEQYF
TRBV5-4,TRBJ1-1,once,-,TGTGCCAGCAGCTTGGGCCGGGAACTGAACACTGAAGCTTTCTTT,CASSLGRELNTEAFF
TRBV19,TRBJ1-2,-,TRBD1,TGTGCCAGTAGTAGTGACAGGGTTTTAGTCGATGGCTACACCTTC,CASSSDRVLVDGYTF
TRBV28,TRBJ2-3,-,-,TGTGCCAGCAGTTTGGGCGAGAATACGCAGTATTTT,CASSLGENTQYF
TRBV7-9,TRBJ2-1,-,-,TGTGCCAGCAGCCCCTCCGGGGGTGAGCAGTTCTTC,CASSPSGGEQFF
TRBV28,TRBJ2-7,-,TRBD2,TGTGCCAGCAGTTTGTTTGGGACTATGGGCTACGAGCAGTACTTC,CASSLFGTMGYEQYF
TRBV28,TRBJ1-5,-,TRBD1,TGTGCCAGCAGTTTATTGAGGACAGGGGTTAATCAGCCCCAGCATTTT,CASSLLRTGVNQPQHF
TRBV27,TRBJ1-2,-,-,TGTGCCAGCAGTTCCTCCCTCTATGGCTACACCTTC,CASSSSLYGYTF
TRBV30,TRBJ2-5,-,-,TGTGCCTGGAGTGTTACGGGGACCCAGTACTTC,CAWSVTGTQYF
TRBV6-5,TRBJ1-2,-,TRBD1,TGTGCCAGCAGTGCAACCGGGACAGGGTGGTATGGCTACACCTTC,CASSATGTGWYGYTF
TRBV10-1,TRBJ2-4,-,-,TGCGCCAGCAGTGAGAACAGGGAAAACATTCAGTACTTC,CASSENRENIQYF
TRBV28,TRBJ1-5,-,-,TGTGCCAGCAGTCTACCCGGGACACTTAGCAATCAGCCCCAGCATTTT,CASSLPGTLSNQPQHF
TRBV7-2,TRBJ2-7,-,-,TGTGCCAGCAGCCCGGACACCGCCACCTACGAGCAGTACTTC,CASSPDTATYEQYF
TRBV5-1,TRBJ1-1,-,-,TGCGCCAGCAGCTCGGCGACAGCGAACACTGAAGCTTTCTTT,CASSSATANTEAFF
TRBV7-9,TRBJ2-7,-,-,TGTGCCAGCAGCTTAGACCAGGCAGTGGAGCAGTACTTC,CASSLDQAVEQYF
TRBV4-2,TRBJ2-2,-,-,TGTGCCAGCAGCCAAGATACGGACTACACCGGGGAGCTGTTTTTT,CASSQDTDYTGELFF
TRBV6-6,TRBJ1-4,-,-,TGTGCCAGCAGTTACGCGGGCGCAACTAATGAAAAACTGTTTTTT,CASSYAGATNEKLFF
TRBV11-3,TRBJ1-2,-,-,TGTGCCAGCAGCTTACCCGGTCCGGGAAGCTACACCTTC,CASSLPGPGSYTF
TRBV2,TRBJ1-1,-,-,TGTGCCAGCAGGTTGGGGGGAGGCAACACTGAAGCTTTCTTT,CASRLGGGNTEAFF
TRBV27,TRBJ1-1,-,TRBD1,TGTGCCAGCAGTCCCCGGACAGGGACAGACACTGAAGCTTTCTTT,CASSPRTGTDTEAFF
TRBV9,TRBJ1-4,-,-,TGTGCCAGCAGCACCATGTCCGGGGGTGAAAAACTGTTTTTT,CASSTMSGGEKLFF
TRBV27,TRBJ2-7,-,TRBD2,TGTGCCACTTCTAGCGGGGGACTTCTCGAGCAGTACTTC,CATSSGGLLEQYF